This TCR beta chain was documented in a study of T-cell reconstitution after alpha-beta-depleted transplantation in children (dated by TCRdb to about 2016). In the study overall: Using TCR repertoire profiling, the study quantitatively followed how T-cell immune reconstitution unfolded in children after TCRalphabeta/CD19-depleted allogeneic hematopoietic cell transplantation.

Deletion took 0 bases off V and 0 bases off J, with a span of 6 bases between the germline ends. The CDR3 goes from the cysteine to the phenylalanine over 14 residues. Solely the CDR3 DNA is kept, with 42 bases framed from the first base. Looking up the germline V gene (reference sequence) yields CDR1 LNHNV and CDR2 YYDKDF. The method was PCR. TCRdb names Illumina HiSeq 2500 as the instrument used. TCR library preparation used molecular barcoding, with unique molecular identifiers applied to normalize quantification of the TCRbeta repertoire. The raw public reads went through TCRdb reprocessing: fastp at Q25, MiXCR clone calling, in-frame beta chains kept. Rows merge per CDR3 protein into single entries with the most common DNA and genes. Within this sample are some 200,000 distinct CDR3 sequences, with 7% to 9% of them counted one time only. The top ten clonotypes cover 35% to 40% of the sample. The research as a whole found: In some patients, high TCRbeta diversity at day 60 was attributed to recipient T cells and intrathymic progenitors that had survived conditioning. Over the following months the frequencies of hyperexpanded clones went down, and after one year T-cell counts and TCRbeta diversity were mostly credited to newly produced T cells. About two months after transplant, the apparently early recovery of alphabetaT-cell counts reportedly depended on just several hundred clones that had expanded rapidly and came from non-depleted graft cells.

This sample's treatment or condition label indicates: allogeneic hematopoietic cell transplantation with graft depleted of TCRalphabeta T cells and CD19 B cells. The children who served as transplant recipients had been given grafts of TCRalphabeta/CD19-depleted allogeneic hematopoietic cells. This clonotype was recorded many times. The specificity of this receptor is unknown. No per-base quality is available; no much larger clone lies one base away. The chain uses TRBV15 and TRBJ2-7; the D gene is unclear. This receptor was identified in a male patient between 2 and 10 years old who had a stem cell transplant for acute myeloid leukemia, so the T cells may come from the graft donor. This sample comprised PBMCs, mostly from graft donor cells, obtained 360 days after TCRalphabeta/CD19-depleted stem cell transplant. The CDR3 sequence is CATSRDWSSYEQYF. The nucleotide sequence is TGTGCCACCAGCAGAGATTGGAGCTCCTACGAGCAGTACTTC.